The entry below describes one TCR beta chain. This specimen comes from a study of OX40 agonist ivuxolimab in advanced cancers. About the study: While on treatment, patients had intravenous ivuxolimab at 0.01 to 10 mg/kg every 2 weeks. Enrolled patients in dose escalation had cancers that were hepatocellular carcinoma, melanoma, renal cell or head and neck cancer.

Sequencing was performed with immunoSEQ multiplex PCR; in TCRdb, only in-frame clones are kept and a portion is missing. This table holds about 38,000 clones, roughly 80% found once. The length of the CDR3 is 13 residues. Germline V gene data show CDR1 as SGDLS and CDR2 as YYNGEE. The V end lost 3 bases, the J end lost 7 bases, and 10 bases lay between the germline ends. Cycle 7 day 1, cycle 4 day 1, and baseline were the timepoints at which blood was sampled. The chain links TRBV9 to TRBJ2-2; D gene ambiguous. The origin of this receptor is an adult with an advanced solid tumor such as melanoma, head and neck, liver or kidney cancer. The sample consisted of CD4+ or CD8+ T cells sorted from blood, taken in a trial of the OX40 agonist ivuxolimab. CDR3 region: CASSEGPVGELFF. CDR3 DNA sequence: TGTGCCAGCAGCGAGGGCCCAGTCGGGGAGCTGTTTTTT.